These 17 T cell receptor beta chains share one sample of origin, sequenced in a study of OX40 agonist ivuxolimab in advanced cancers. Receptor amplification or capture employed the immunoSEQ multiplex PCR assay. Entries here come from immuneACCESS through TCRdb and include only in-frame sequences with V and J called. Some clones fail to appear in such tables; in the studies checked, an unresolved V gene covers under half of the shortfall, and the cause of the remainder is unknown. This sample has fewer than 60,000 clones in its table, and approximately 93% of those were observed once. The top ten hold around an eighth of the sample. Specimen: CD4+ or CD8+ T cells sorted from blood, collected in a trial of the OX40 agonist ivuxolimab. These receptors were taken from an adult with an advanced solid tumor such as melanoma, head and neck, liver or kidney cancer.

The rearrangement joins TRBV5-5 to TRBJ2-7; D is unresolved. This CDR3 spans 14 amino acids. Per germline, CDR1 SGHKS and CDR2 YYEKEE (reference sequence). The germline V and J ends were trimmed by 5 bases and 4 bases, with 16 bases remaining between them. DNA for the CDR3: TGTGCCAGCAGACCCCCGACTGGACGTTACGAGCAGTACTTC. It specifies CASRPPTGRYEQYF.

The chain carries TRBV27 and TRBJ2-5; tentatively, D is TRBD2 (5 bases). V lost 4 bases, J lost 5 bases, and 5 bases lay in between. The CDR3 runs to 11 residues. Per the germline V gene, CDR1 is MNHEY and CDR2 is SMNVEV (reference sequence). This chain's CDR3 is CASSSGETQYF. The CDR3, as DNA: TGTGCCAGCAGTTCGGGGGAGACCCAGTACTTC.

A note on this clone: This sample includes further DNA sequences coding for the same CDR3. The J gene is TRBJ2-5, the V gene TRBV18; 7 bases map to TRBD1. Germline-derived CDR1 and CDR2 are KGHSH and LQKENI. This CDR3 has 15 amino acids. After removal of 0 bases from V and 3 bases from J, the junction contained 4 bases not matched to a gene. CDR3 DNA: TGTGCCAGCTCACCACCGAGCAGGGGGAAAGAGACCCAGTACTTC. Translated: CASSPPSRGKETQYF.

The chain is built from TRBV21-1 and TRBJ2-7; the D call in the table, TRBD1, was not verified against the DNA. TRBV21-1 is deemed a pseudogene. The CDR3 totals 15 residues. The chain's CDR3 is CASSRDSISSYEQYF. Here the CDR3 DNA reads TGTGCCAGCAGCAGGGACAGCATTTCCTCCTACGAGCAGTACTTC.

The chain is built from TRBV27 and TRBJ2-7; the D gene is possibly TRBD1 (6 bases). CDR1 is MNHEY and CDR2 is SMNVEV in the germline V gene (reference sequence). V gave up 5 bases and J gave up 3 bases, with 11 bases separating them. CDR3 size: 13 residues. In DNA form, the CDR3 reads TGTGCCAGCAGTCCTGAGACAGGCTACGAGCAGTACTTC. It translates to CASSPETGYEQYF.

The chain recombines TRBV6-1 with TRBJ1-1; D unclear. Germline lookup yields CDR1 MNHNS and CDR2 SASEGT. The ends were cut back, 6 bases at V and 0 bases at J, with 11 bases in the middle. CDR3 length: 14 amino acids. The CDR3 nucleotides are TGTGCCAGCAGATTCGGACTGGTGAACACTGAAGCTTTCTTT. It specifies CASRFGLVNTEAFF.

This rearrangement joins TRBV7-2 to TRBJ2-7, with TRBD2 matching over 10 bases. J lost 4 bases, V lost 6 bases, and 15 bases had no gene match. The CDR3 has 17 amino acids. CDR1 is SGHTA and CDR2 is FQGNSA in the germline V gene. In nucleotides, the CDR3 is TGTGCCAGCAGTTCCCATCTGAGCGGGAGGGCTCGGTACGAGCAGTACTTC. It yields the protein CASSSHLSGRARYEQYF.

The V gene is TRBV27, the J gene TRBJ2-7, with D perhaps TRBD1 (8 bases). CDR1 and CDR2 (germline): MNHEY, SMNVEV (reference sequence). V shed 4 bases and J shed 2 bases, with 18 bases lying between them. The CDR3 is 16 residues long. The CDR3 region is CASSSLRTGRAYEQYF. DNA for the CDR3: TGTGCCAGCAGTTCCCTCCGGACAGGGAGGGCCTACGAGCAGTACTTC.

This chain uses TRBV5-6 with TRBJ2-7; D tentatively fits TRBD1 or TRBD2 (5 bases each). The CDR3 length is 14 residues. From germline, CDR1 is SGHDT and CDR2 YYEEEE. V lost 0 bases and J 9 bases, leaving 16 bases between the germline ends. The DNA for the CDR3 is TGTGCCAGCAGCTTGGGAGGGGCCCCACTGGGGCAGTACTTC. Amino acid sequence: CASSLGGAPLGQYF.

This rearrangement joins TRBV6-1 to TRBJ1-2, with a tentative D call TRBD1 (6 bases). The CDR3 extends over 12 amino acids. V lost 5 bases to trimming and J lost 5 bases, with 9 bases between them. The V gene's germline CDR1 is MNHNS and CDR2 SASEGT. For the CDR3, the DNA is TGTGCCAGCAGTCGGGGGCGGTATGGCTACACCTTC. Amino acid sequence: CASSRGRYGYTF.

The chain carries TRBV28 and TRBJ1-4, with D hard to call. CDR1 MDHEN and CDR2 SYDVKM come from the germline V gene. Trimming left V 11 bases short and J 4 bases short, with 11 bases between. The length of the CDR3 is 12 residues. The chain's CDR3 is CAGSGFNEKLFF. Here the CDR3 DNA reads TGTGCCGGCTCAGGTTTTAATGAAAAACTGTTTTTT.

The gene calls are TRBV28 and TRBJ1-2, with a tentative D call TRBD1 (5 bases). The length of the CDR3 is 14 residues. CDR1 and CDR2 (germline): MDHEN, SYDVKM. V lost 6 bases, J lost 5 bases, and 16 bases lay in between. CDR3 protein: CASSSPRGGYGYTF. The CDR3, as DNA: TGTGCCAGCAGCTCCCCGCGTGGGGGTTATGGCTACACCTTC.

The V gene is TRBV9, the J gene TRBJ2-7; D is tentatively TRBD1 or TRBD2 (5 bases each). Trimming stripped 4 bases from V and 1 base from J, with 18 bases between. CDR3 length equals 16 residues. Germline V lookup: CDR1 SGDLS, CDR2 YYNGEE. In nucleotides, the CDR3 is TGTGCCAGCAGCCAGGGCGGGTCCGCTATGTCCTACGAGCAGTACTTC. This translates into CASSQGGSAMSYEQYF.

This chain links TRBV19 with TRBJ2-1, with a tentative D call TRBD1 (6 bases). Between the trimmed V and J ends, which lost 2 bases and 9 bases, there was a span of 17 bases. The germline V gene has CDR1 LNHDA and CDR2 SQIVND (reference sequence). The length of the CDR3 is 15 residues. CDR3 residues: CASSIRGEGVGEQFF. The CDR3 coding sequence is TGTGCCAGTAGTATAAGAGGTGAGGGGGTAGGTGAGCAGTTCTTC. The full variable domain, completed using reference TRBV19 and TRBJ2-1, is DGGITQSPKYLFRKEGQNVTLSCEQNLNHDAMYWYRQDPGQGLRLIYYSQIVNDFQKGDIAEGYSVSREKKESFPLTVTSAQKNPTAFYLCASSIRGEGVGEQFFGPGTRLTVL.

J is TRBJ2-2 and V is TRBV18; 11 nucleotides line up with TRBD1. This CDR3 region has 15 residues. Germline V lookup: CDR1 KGHSH, CDR2 LQKENI. The V gene end was trimmed by 6 bases and the J gene end by 5 bases; junction bases not matched to a gene: 5. The DNA of the CDR3 is TGTGCCAGCTCCCGGACAGGGGGCCTGACCGGGGAGCTGTTTTTT. Protein sequence: CASSRTGGLTGELFF.

The chain joins TRBV29-1 to TRBJ1-4, with D perhaps TRBD1 (6 bases). CDR1 is SQVTM, CDR2 ANQGSEA, per germline. The CDR3 is made up of 12 amino acids. V was trimmed by 5 bases and J by 7 bases, leaving 11 bases between them. The CDR3 here is CSVSTGTEKLFF. The CDR3 nucleotides read TGCAGCGTTTCCACAGGGACTGAAAAACTGTTTTTT.

V gene TRBV10-2 combines with J gene TRBJ1-1; no clear D gene. The germline V gene encodes CDR1 WSHSY and CDR2 SAAADI. This CDR3 is 13 amino acids long. V was cut by 7 bases and J by 3 bases, with 12 bases left in between. CDR3 bases: TGCGCCAGCACTAGCGAGGCGTACACTGAAGCTTTCTTT. Its translation is CASTSEAYTEAFF.